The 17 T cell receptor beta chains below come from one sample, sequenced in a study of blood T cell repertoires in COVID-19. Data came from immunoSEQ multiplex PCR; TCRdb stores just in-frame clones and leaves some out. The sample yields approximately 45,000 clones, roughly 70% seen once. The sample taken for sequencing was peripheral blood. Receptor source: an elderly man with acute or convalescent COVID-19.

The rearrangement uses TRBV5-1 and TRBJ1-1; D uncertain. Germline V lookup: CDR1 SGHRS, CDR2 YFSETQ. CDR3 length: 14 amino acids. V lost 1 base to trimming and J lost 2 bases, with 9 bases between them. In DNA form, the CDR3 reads TGCGCCAGCAGCTTGTTGTCACTCAACACTGAAGCTTTCTTT. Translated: CASSLLSLNTEAFF.

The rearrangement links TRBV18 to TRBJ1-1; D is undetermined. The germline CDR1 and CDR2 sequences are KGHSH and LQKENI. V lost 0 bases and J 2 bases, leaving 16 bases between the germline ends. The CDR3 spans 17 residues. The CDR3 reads CASSPPGRLYLNTEAFF. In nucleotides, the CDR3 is TGTGCCAGCTCACCACCGGGCAGGCTCTACCTTAACACTGAAGCTTTCTTT.

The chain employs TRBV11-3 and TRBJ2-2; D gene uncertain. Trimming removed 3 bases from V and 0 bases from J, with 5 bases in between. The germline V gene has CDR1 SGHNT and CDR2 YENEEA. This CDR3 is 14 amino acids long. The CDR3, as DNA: TGTGCCAGCAGCTTGGCAGCGAACACCGGGGAGCTGTTTTTT. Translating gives CASSLAANTGELFF.

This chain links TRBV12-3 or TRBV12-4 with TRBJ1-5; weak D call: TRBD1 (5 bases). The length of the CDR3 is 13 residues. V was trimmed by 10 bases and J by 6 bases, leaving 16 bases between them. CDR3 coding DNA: TGTGCCACCCTAAAGGGGCAGGGTCAGCCCCAGCATTTT. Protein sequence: CATLKGQGQPQHF.

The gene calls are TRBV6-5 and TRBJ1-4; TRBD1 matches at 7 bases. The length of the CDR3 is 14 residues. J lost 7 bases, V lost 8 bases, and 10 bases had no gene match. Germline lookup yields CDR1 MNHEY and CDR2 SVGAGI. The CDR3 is CASVQGEGSEKLFF. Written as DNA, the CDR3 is TGTGCCAGCGTCCAGGGGGAAGGGAGTGAAAAACTGTTTTTT.

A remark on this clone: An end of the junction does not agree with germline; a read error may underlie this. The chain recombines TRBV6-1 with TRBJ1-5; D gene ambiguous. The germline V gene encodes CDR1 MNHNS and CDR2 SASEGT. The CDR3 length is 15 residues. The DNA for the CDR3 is TGTGCCAGCAGAGAAGGCTACCTAAGCAATCAGCCCCAGCATTTT. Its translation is CASREGYLSNQPQHF.

The CDR3: CASSEQGARGYTF. For the CDR3, the DNA is TGTGCCAGCAGTGAACAGGGGGCGAGGGGCTACACCTTC. The V and J genes are TRBV6-1 and TRBJ1-2; the match to TRBD1 covers 8 bases. The germline CDR1 and CDR2 sequences are MNHNS and SASEGT. This CDR3 is built from 13 residues. Trimming cost V 2 bases and J 8 bases; bases outside gene matches: 4.

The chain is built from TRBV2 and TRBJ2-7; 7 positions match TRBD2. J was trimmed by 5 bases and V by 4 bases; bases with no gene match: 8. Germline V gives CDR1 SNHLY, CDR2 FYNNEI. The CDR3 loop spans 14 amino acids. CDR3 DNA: TGTGCCAGCAGTGTTCGCGGGAGAACGGACGAGCAGTACTTC. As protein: CASSVRGRTDEQYF.

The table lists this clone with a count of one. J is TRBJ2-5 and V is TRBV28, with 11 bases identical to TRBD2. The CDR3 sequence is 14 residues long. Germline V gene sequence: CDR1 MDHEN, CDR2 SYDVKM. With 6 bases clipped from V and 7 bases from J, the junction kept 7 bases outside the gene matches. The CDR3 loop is CASRTTSGSVTQYF. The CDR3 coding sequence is TGTGCCAGCAGGACCACTAGCGGGAGTGTGACCCAGTACTTC.

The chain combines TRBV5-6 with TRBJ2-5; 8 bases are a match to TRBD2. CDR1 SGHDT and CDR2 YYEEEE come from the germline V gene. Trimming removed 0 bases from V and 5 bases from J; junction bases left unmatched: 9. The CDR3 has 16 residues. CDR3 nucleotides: TGTGCCAGCAGCTTGGAGGTTAGCGGGATCATGGAGACCCAGTACTTC. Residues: CASSLEVSGIMETQYF.

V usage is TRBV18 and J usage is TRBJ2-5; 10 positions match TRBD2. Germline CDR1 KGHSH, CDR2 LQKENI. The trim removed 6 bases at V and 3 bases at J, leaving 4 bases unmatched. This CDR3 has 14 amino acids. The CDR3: CASSLAGGKETQYF. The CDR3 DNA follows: TGTGCCAGCTCTTTAGCGGGAGGAAAAGAGACCCAGTACTTC.

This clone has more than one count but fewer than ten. CDR3 bases: TGTGCCAGCAGCTTGGCCATAATAGCACAGGGGAACACCGGGGAGCTGTTTTTT. This sequence encodes CASSLAIIAQGNTGELFF. The V gene is TRBV5-4, the J gene TRBJ2-2; D perhaps matches TRBD1 (6 bases). The CDR3 loop spans 18 amino acids. Trimming removed 0 bases at V and 1 base at J, with 16 bases between. Germline loops: CDR1 SGHNT, CDR2 YYREEE (reference sequence). Full variable domain (outside the CDR3, taken from reference TRBV5-4 and TRBJ2-2): ETGVTQSPTHLIKTRGQQVTLRCSSQSGHNTVSWYQQALGQGPQFIFQYYREEENGRGNFPPRFSGLQFPNYSSELNVNALELDDSALYLCASSLAIIAQGNTGELFFGEGSRLTVL.

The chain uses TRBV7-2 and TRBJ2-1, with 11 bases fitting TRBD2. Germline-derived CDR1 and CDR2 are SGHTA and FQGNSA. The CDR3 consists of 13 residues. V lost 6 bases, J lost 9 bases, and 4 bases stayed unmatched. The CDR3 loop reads CASRLAGAGEQFF. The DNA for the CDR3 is TGTGCCAGCAGACTAGCGGGAGCCGGTGAGCAGTTCTTC.

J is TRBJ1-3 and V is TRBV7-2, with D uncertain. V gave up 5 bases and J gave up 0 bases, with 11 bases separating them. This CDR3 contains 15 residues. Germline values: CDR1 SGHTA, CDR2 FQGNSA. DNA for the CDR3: TGTGCCAGCAGCCCAAGCTACCACTCTGGAAACACCATATATTTT. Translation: CASSPSYHSGNTIYF.

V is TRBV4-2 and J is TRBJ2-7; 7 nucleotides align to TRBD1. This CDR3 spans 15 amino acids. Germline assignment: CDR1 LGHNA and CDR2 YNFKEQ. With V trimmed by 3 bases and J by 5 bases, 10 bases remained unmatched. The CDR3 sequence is CASSHIYRGTHEQYF. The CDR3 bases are TGTGCCAGCAGCCATATATACAGGGGTACACACGAGCAGTACTTC.

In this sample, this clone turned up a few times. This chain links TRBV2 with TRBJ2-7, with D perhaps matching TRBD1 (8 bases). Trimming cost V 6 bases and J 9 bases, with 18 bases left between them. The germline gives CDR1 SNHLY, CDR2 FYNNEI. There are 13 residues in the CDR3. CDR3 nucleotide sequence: TGTGCCAGCAGGGGGGGGACAGGTGGCGGGCAGTACTTC. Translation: CASRGGTGGGQYF. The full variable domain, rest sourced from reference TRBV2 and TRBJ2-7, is EPEVTQTPSHQVTQMGQEVILRCVPISNHLYFYWYRQILGQKVEFLVSFYNNEISEKSEIFDDQFSVERPDGSNFTLKIRSTKLEDSAMYFCASRGGTGGGQYFGPGTRLTVT.

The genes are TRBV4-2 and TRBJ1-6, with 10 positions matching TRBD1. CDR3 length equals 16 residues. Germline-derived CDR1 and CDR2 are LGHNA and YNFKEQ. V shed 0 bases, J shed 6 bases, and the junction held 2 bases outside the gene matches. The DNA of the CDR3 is TGTGCCAGCAGCCAAGATTGGGACAGGGGTAATTCACCCCTCCACTTT. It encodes CASSQDWDRGNSPLHF.